This T cell receptor beta chain stems from a study of long-term antiretroviral therapy in people with HIV. At survey level, the immunoSEQ assay was run in its v3.0 version. The repertoire was sequenced with immunoSEQ multiplex PCR; TCRdb's copy has only in-frame clones and lacks some. The repertoire holds approximately 36,000 clones, with around 79% as singletons. Study-level points and caveats: Post-ART, diversity grew, though it stayed under transplant donor control levels. HIV repertoires showed narrower CDR3 length ranges than controls. Clones expanded before ART dominated the repertoire at all time points.

Regarding this clone: No antigen is known for it.

Specimen: unsorted PBMCs, collected 0.6 years after starting antiretroviral therapy. The source of this sequence is a man aged 18 to 30 with HIV.

In nucleotides, the CDR3 is TGTGCCTTCCGCGAGATCCACGAGCAGTACTTC. Translation: CAFREIHEQYF. The chain combines TRBV5-4 with TRBJ2-7; D gene uncertain. V was pared by 10 bases and J by 5 bases, with 13 bases between. The germline V gene has CDR1 SGHNT and CDR2 YYREEE (reference sequence). CDR3 size: 11 residues.